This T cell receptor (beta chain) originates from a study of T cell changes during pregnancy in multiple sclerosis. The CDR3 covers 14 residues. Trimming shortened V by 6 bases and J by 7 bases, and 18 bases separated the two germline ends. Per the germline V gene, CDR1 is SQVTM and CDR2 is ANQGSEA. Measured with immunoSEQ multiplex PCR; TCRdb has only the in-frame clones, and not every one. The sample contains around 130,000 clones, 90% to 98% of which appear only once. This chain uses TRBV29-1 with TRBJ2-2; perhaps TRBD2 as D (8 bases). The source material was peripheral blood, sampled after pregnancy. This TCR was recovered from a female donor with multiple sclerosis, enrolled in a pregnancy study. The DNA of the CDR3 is TGCAGCGTAACCAGGGGGACTAGTTTCGGGGAGCTGTTTTTT. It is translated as CSVTRGTSFGELFF.